This T cell receptor (beta chain) was captured by sequencing in a study of blood T cells in healthy people across ages. The CDR3 runs 15 residues. Germline V gene lookup returns CDR1 DFQATT and CDR2 SNEGSKA (reference sequence). Trimming cost V 3 bases and J 1 base; bases outside gene matches: 7. The use of a sample-barcoded 5' primer and a J-beta primer mix characterized a second PCR of about 6 to 12 cycles. Every cDNA was tagged by a template-switch adaptor with 12 random nucleotides. Each CDR3 protein is one row after TCRdb ran MiXCR on the 5' RACE reads. The sample has 1.2 million to 1.5 million distinct CDR3 sequences; roughly 40% are singletons.

The sample was blood. The V gene is TRBV20-1, the J gene TRBJ2-5; 8 bases are shared with TRBD2. This TCR was sampled from a woman in her late teens or twenties in good health. In DNA form, the CDR3 reads TGCAGTGCTAGCCAGAGCGGGAGTTTCCAAGAGACCCAGTACTTC. Translated, it gives CSASQSGSFQETQYF.